This T cell receptor (beta chain) was sequenced during a study of T cell changes during pregnancy in multiple sclerosis. Germline assignment: CDR1 LNHDA and CDR2 SQIVND (reference sequence). Trimming cost V 1 base and J 2 bases, with 10 bases left between them. This CDR3 is 15 amino acids long. Clones were sequenced by immunoSEQ multiplex PCR, and TCRdb holds only the in-frame ones, with some missing. Counted here are 85,000 to 130,000 clones, about 94% occurring once; the ten biggest clones make up 0.9%. This chain connects TRBV19 to TRBJ2-3, with unresolved D. Sequencing was performed on peripheral blood, taken before pregnancy. This sequence was found in a female donor with multiple sclerosis, enrolled in a pregnancy study. CDR3 DNA sequence: TGTGCCAGTAGTATAGGTCAGGTGACCACAGATACGCAGTATTTT. It specifies CASSIGQVTTDTQYF.